This T cell receptor beta chain was sequenced for a study of neoadjuvant nivolumab and ipilimumab in lung cancer (TCRdb year 2020). Turning to the overall study: Intravenous nivolumab was dosed at 3 mg/kg on days 1, 15 and 29, and in the combination arm ipilimumab 1 mg/kg was added on day 1 only. TCR repertoires in pretherapy (baseline) peripheral blood were compared with TCR repertoires in tumors resected at surgery after neoadjuvant immune checkpoint blockade. In the trial, around 43 patients with operable NSCLC were treated, of whom approximately 23 were randomized to nivolumab monotherapy and around 20 to nivolumab plus ipilimumab. Matched pretherapy and resected tumor pairs were analyzed from seven patients, of whom four had been treated with nivolumab and three with nivolumab plus ipilimumab. The major pathologic response (MPR) rate in the intention-to-treat population in each study arm was designated as the primary trial endpoint.

The meaning of the sample's time point label: at surgical resection after neoadjuvant nivolumab +/- ipilimumab. The samples were obtained from NEOSTAR, a phase 2 randomized trial that tested neoadjuvant nivolumab or nivolumab plus ipilimumab, followed by surgery, in operable NSCLC. In the case of this clone: Its antigen target is currently unknown. No much larger clonotype is one base removed from it; base qualities were not supplied.

Beyond this particular receptor, the publication reports: Resected tumors had greater TCR richness and clonality than tumor-adjacent uninvolved lung, and increases were observed in more dual-therapy-treated tumors. A positive correlation was observed between pretherapy blood TCR richness and richness in tumors resected after neoadjuvant therapy (Spearman R ≈ 0.8). A small number of samples was subjected to TCR sequencing. No significant correlation was found between TCR clonality and pathologic tumor regression, and only a single major-pathologic-response sample was available for the analysis of TCR clonality versus pathologic tumor regression. From pretherapy to surgery, increases in tumor T-cell richness and clonality were observed in three of three dual-therapy tumors but in only two of four nivolumab-treated tumors.

Preparation of the library involved the immunoSEQ multiplex PCR assay. In the authors' own workflow: Repertoires were summarized in terms of richness and clonality, and significantly expanded and contracted clones between pre- and post-therapy samples were identified. TCRdb provides this immuneACCESS table in a form limited to in-frame rearrangements. Some clones are lacking; in checked studies, under half of them reflect an unresolved V gene, and why the rest are absent is not known. V and J calls and clone size follow that table, whereas D and trimming were derived from the DNA. In all, the sample holds about 12,000 clones, and approximately 96% of those were seen once. 2% to 3% of the sample belongs to the ten largest clones. The V and J ends are trimmed by 3 bases and 3 bases, leaving 19 bases between them. The CDR3 measures 17 amino acids from cysteine to phenylalanine. Only the CDR3 region is kept as DNA, spanning 51 bases read in frame from base 1. Looking up the germline V gene yields CDR1 SGDLS and CDR2 YYNGEE.

The clonotype was recovered from an adult with non-small cell lung cancer. The chain was built from TRBV9 and TRBJ2-1, with the D call tentatively TRBD1 or TRBD2, each fitting 5 bases. The sample here was peripheral blood, taken after neoadjuvant nivolumab, alone or with ipilimumab, at or shortly before surgery. This receptor carries the CDR3 CASSGGETSAGYNEQFF. The DNA reads TGTGCCAGCAGCGGAGGGGAGACTTCTGCCGGCTACAATGAGCAGTTCTTC.